These 8 T cell receptor beta chains originate from one sample sequenced in a study of identical twins. TCRdb called the 5' RACE reads again in MiXCR, with one record for every CDR3 protein. The data show roughly 1,500,000 distinct CDR3 sequences, more than 30% seen once. The sequenced material came from cord blood. The receptor source for this set is a newborn girl in good health.

The chain links TRBV7-2 to TRBJ1-5, with D perhaps TRBD1 (6 bases). The CDR3 length is 15 residues. The V gene's germline CDR1 is SGHTA and CDR2 FQGNSA. The ends were cut back, 2 bases at V and 3 bases at J, with 11 bases in the middle. CDR3 in amino acids: CASSLLQGHNQPQHF. As DNA, the CDR3 is TGTGCCAGCAGCTTACTACAGGGCCACAATCAGCCCCAGCATTTT.

This clonotype was recorded at least ten times. This sequence joins TRBV20-1 and TRBJ2-7, with TRBD1 matching 9 bases. This CDR3 contains 14 residues. V lost 1 base to trimming and J lost 2 bases; unmatched junction nucleotides: 3. Germline loops: CDR1 DFQATT, CDR2 SNEGSKA (reference sequence). CDR3 bases: TGCAGTGCTAGAGCCCGGGACAGGGCCTACGAGCAGTACTTC. Protein: CSARARDRAYEQYF.

CDR3 protein: CSARDSGGRPYNEQFF. DNA of the CDR3: TGCAGTGCTAGAGATTCGGGCGGACGACCCTACAATGAGCAGTTCTTC. V gene TRBV20-1 combines with J gene TRBJ2-1; no definite D call. CDR3 size: 16 residues. V lost 0 bases to trimming and J lost 2 bases, with 14 bases between them. Germline lookup yields CDR1 DFQATT and CDR2 SNEGSKA (reference sequence).

This clonotype showed up many times. The chain joins TRBV5-1 to TRBJ2-7, with 7 bases fitting TRBD2. The CDR3 has 15 amino acids. Trimming removed 2 bases from V and 0 bases from J; junction bases left unmatched: 5. The germline CDR1 and CDR2 sequences are SGHRS and YFSETQ. CDR3 amino acids: CASSLAGLSSYEQYF. The CDR3 nucleotides read TGCGCCAGCAGCTTAGCGGGACTGAGCTCCTACGAGCAGTACTTC.

This clonotype showed up just a few times. V and J are TRBV20-1 and TRBJ2-5; D gene ambiguous. The DNA end is a closer match to TRBJ2-7, so the J assignment may be wrong. The CDR3 is 13 amino acids. CDR1 DFQATT and CDR2 SNEGSKA come from the germline V gene (reference sequence). DNA for the CDR3: TGCAGTGCTACTCCGGCTGGTGGCTACGAGCAGTACTTC. Protein product: CSATPAGGYEQYF.

This clonotype was seen only a few times. This rearrangement joins TRBV5-5 to TRBJ2-1; no clear D gene. Germline loops: CDR1 SGHKS, CDR2 YYEKEE (reference sequence). There are 15 residues in the CDR3. Trimming took off 4 bases at V and 2 bases at J, with 13 bases between the two ends. The CDR3, as DNA: TGTGCCAGCAGCGAGGCCGGGCCCCCCTACAATGAGCAGTTCTTC. Protein: CASSEAGPPYNEQFF.

V usage is TRBV20-1 and J usage is TRBJ1-2; D may be TRBD1 (5 bases). The germline V and J ends were trimmed by 2 bases and 8 bases, with 21 bases remaining between them. The CDR3 length is 15 residues. Germline-derived CDR1 and CDR2 are DFQATT and SNEGSKA (reference sequence). Written as DNA, the CDR3 is TGCAGTGCTAGAAGTCCCACCGGGACCGTTAGCGGCTACACCTTC. This encodes CSARSPTGTVSGYTF.

The chain joins TRBV3-1 to TRBJ2-7; 7 bases match TRBD2. Germline V gene data show CDR1 as LGHDT and CDR2 as YNNKEL (reference sequence). The CDR3 has 14 residues. The V segment lost 6 bases and the J segment 7 bases; nucleotides outside the gene matches: 12. The CDR3 nucleotides read TGTGCCAGCAGACCGGGACTCAGCGGGGATGAGCAGTACTTC. This sequence encodes CASRPGLSGDEQYF.